The clone carrying this T cell receptor (beta chain) has more than one count but fewer than ten. This CDR3 spans 12 amino acids. Germline CDR1 reads MNHNS; CDR2 reads SASEGT. Trimming left V 10 bases short and J 5 bases short, with 12 bases between. TCRdb re-derived calls from the 5' RACE reads in MiXCR, one entry per CDR3 protein. The sample yields hundreds of thousands of distinct CDR3 sequences, around a sixth seen once. This sample was taken from a study of identical twins. These same data were also listed under a study on T cells expressing NK-cell markers. That source notes: Eight donors were sequenced, seven testing HCMV-seropositive and one testing seronegative.

This chain uses TRBV6-1 with TRBJ1-3; D is perhaps TRBD1 (6 bases). The sequenced sample was PBMCs. The clonotype comes from a woman aged 18-35 years in good health. CDR3 sequence: CAIRDIRNTIYF. The CDR3, as DNA: TGTGCCATCAGGGACATCCGAAACACCATATATTTT.